This T cell receptor beta chain comes out of a study of PD-L1 blockade in urothelial cancer. Study-level background: About nine tenths of the roughly 29 patients comprised males who had bladder-origin urothelial cancer.

Per the germline V gene, CDR1 is LNHDA and CDR2 is SQIVND (reference sequence). V was trimmed by 5 bases and J by 6 bases, leaving 22 bases between them. The CDR3 length is 16 residues. Profiling relied on immunoSEQ multiplex PCR, and the TCRdb table lists in-frame clones only, not all of them. The sample holds about 21,000 clones, around 91% seen once. The sequence came from a woman aged 60-70 years with urothelial cancer. Sequencing used PBMCs, obtained around atezolizumab (anti-PD-L1) treatment. This chain connects TRBV19 to TRBJ1-2; TRBD1 is a possible D gene (5 bases). Here the CDR3 DNA reads TGTGCCAGTAGTCTGGCCCAGGGTCCATGGTCGGATGGCTACACCTTC. Its translation is CASSLAQGPWSDGYTF.